Each of the 22 T cell receptor beta chains below was sequenced from the same sample in a study of CD8 T cells in Susac syndrome. With random hexamers, reverse transcription was performed on about 0.45 to 1 ug of RNA. TCRdb analysed the immunoSEQ multiplex PCR reads with MiXCR anew, one entry per CDR3 protein. The data hold 170,000 or so distinct CDR3 sequences, with 80% to 95% observed a single time. Sample: CD4+ T cells from PBMCs. These receptors all stem from a human donor with multiple sclerosis.

The genes are TRBV20-1 and TRBJ1-1; D is uncertain. Germline loops: CDR1 DFQATT, CDR2 SNEGSKA (reference sequence). This CDR3 has 13 residues. V lost 0 bases to trimming and J lost 2 bases, with 7 bases between them. Here the CDR3 DNA reads TGCAGTGCTAGAGATTTCAGAAACACTGAAGCTTTCTTT. Amino acid sequence: CSARDFRNTEAFF.

The V call is TRBV12-3 or TRBV12-4, the J call TRBJ1-1; D unclear. The CDR3 sequence is 13 residues long. The germline V and J ends were trimmed by 6 bases and 1 base, with 9 bases remaining between them. CDR3 amino acids: CASSWAGNTEAFF. For the CDR3, the DNA is TGTGCCAGCAGCTGGGCGGGGAACACTGAAGCTTTCTTT.

The chain has TRBV19 and TRBJ1-5; D unresolved. The germline CDR1 and CDR2 sequences are LNHDA and SQIVND (reference sequence). The CDR3 loop spans 13 amino acids. The ends were cut back, 6 bases at V and 7 bases at J, with 13 bases in the middle. The CDR3 DNA reads TGTGCCAGTAGCGCCAAAAACTTCCAGCCCCAGCATTTT. It specifies CASSAKNFQPQHF.

The chain is built from TRBV6-2 or TRBV6-3 and TRBJ1-2; the D gene is possibly TRBD1 (5 bases). This CDR3 comprises 14 residues. Germline lookup yields CDR1 MNHEY and CDR2 SVGEGT. Trimming removed 0 bases at V and 5 bases at J, with 10 bases between. The CDR3: CASSYSGTSYGYTF. CDR3 nucleotide sequence: TGTGCCAGCAGTTACTCCGGGACGTCATATGGCTACACCTTC.

The chain uses TRBV19 and TRBJ1-1; a possible D gene is TRBD1 (5 bases). V was clipped by 10 bases and J by 6 bases, with 18 bases between them. In germline, CDR1 is LNHDA, CDR2 SQIVND (reference sequence). CDR3 length: 13 residues. DNA of the CDR3: TGTGCCACCAGCCAACAGGAACCCCCTGAAGCTTTCTTT. Translated: CATSQQEPPEAFF.

In the case of this clonotype: Germline and junction disagree at one end, which may indicate a read error. The J gene is TRBJ2-1, the V gene TRBV20-1; possibly TRBD1 for D (6 bases). The CDR3 spans 13 residues. The germline gives CDR1 DFQATT, CDR2 SNEGSKA (reference sequence). DNA for the CDR3: TGCAGTGCTTCTTCCCCAGGGGTTCCGGTGGGATCTTTC. As protein: CSASSPGVPVGSF.

J is TRBJ2-5 and V is TRBV5-1; a weak D match, TRBD2 (6 bases). Trimming removed 1 base from V and 5 bases from J, with 15 bases in between. The germline V gene encodes CDR1 SGHRS and CDR2 YFSETQ. CDR3 length equals 15 residues. CDR3 nucleotides: TGCGCCAGCAGCTTGAGAGGAGGGACCGGGGAGACCCAGTACTTC. Amino acid sequence: CASSLRGGTGETQYF.

This chain uses TRBV28 with TRBJ2-7, with D hard to call. The CDR3 has 13 residues. Germline CDR1 reads MDHEN; CDR2 reads SYDVKM. V was shortened by 4 bases and J by 3 bases, with 10 bases between the two germline ends. CDR3 nucleotide sequence: TGTGCCAGCAGTTCCCCCCAGGTCTACGAGCAGTACTTC. This sequence encodes CASSSPQVYEQYF.

The chain couples TRBV27 to TRBJ2-1; D ambiguous. The CDR3 extends over 12 amino acids. Trimming took off 4 bases at V and 3 bases at J, with 4 bases between the two ends. Germline values: CDR1 MNHEY, CDR2 SMNVEV (reference sequence). The chain's CDR3 is CASSSNYNEQFF. DNA for the CDR3: TGTGCCAGCAGTTCGAACTACAATGAGCAGTTCTTC.

The genes are TRBV6-1 and TRBJ2-1, with 11 bases that match TRBD2. J lost 2 bases, V lost 6 bases, and 3 bases had no gene match. Per the germline V gene, CDR1 is MNHNS and CDR2 is SASEGT. CDR3 length equals 15 residues. The CDR3 nucleotides are TGTGCCAGCAGGAGACTAGCGGGGCCCTACAATGAGCAGTTCTTC. It encodes CASRRLAGPYNEQFF.

The J gene is TRBJ1-2, the V gene TRBV2; TRBD1 matches 7 bases. V shed 6 bases, J shed 8 bases, and the junction held 6 bases outside the gene matches. The germline V gene has CDR1 SNHLY and CDR2 FYNNEI. The CDR3 has 12 residues. CDR3 region: CASSRDSQGYTF. CDR3 in DNA: TGTGCCAGCAGCCGGGACAGCCAAGGCTACACCTTC.

The chain joins TRBV10-3 to TRBJ2-7, with D possibly being TRBD2 (6 bases). V lost 8 bases and J 2 bases, leaving 16 bases between the germline ends. CDR3 size: 14 residues. Germline CDR1 and CDR2: ENHRY and SYGVKD. CDR3 bases: TGTGCCATCGGTGGATCTAGCGCTACCTACGAGCAGTACTTC. Residues: CAIGGSSATYEQYF.

V usage is TRBV4-3 and J usage is TRBJ2-1, with TRBD2 matching 7 bases. CDR3 length: 15 amino acids. CDR1 is LGHNA and CDR2 is YSLEER in the germline V gene. Trimming took 4 bases from V and 6 from J; bases not matched to a gene: 9. The DNA of the CDR3 is TGCGCCAGCAGCCCACGGGGGGAGGGCCGCAATGAGCAGTTCTTC. As protein: CASSPRGEGRNEQFF.

The chain couples TRBV25-1 to TRBJ2-1; D may be TRBD2 (5 bases). This CDR3 is built from 12 residues. V shed 3 bases and J shed 11 bases, with 11 bases lying between them. Germline V gene sequence: CDR1 MGHDK, CDR2 SYGVNS. The CDR3 protein is CASSEGEGKQFF. DNA of the CDR3: TGTGCCAGCAGTGAGGGCGAGGGTAAGCAGTTCTTC.

This clonotype turned up a few times. The chain uses TRBV3-1 and TRBJ1-3; D ambiguous. This CDR3 has 14 amino acids. Germline V lookup: CDR1 LGHDT, CDR2 YNNKEL (reference sequence). Trimming cost V 4 bases and J 0 bases, with 7 bases left between them. The chain's CDR3 is CASSLSGSGNTIYF. The CDR3, as DNA: TGTGCCAGCAGCCTTTCGGGCTCTGGAAACACCATATATTTT.

V usage is TRBV20-1 and J usage is TRBJ2-7; D unresolved. V lost 0 bases, J lost 5 bases, and 8 bases lay in between. Looked up from germline, CDR1 is DFQATT and CDR2 is SNEGSKA (reference sequence). The CDR3 spans 12 residues. The CDR3 loop is CSARDPGHEQYF. The CDR3 DNA reads as TGCAGTGCTAGAGATCCCGGGCACGAGCAGTACTTC.

The chain's CDR3 is CASSGLAGIDTQYF. The CDR3 DNA sequence: TGTGCCAGCAGTGGACTAGCGGGAATTGATACGCAGTATTTT. The J gene is TRBJ2-3, the V gene TRBV6-1; 11 bases align to TRBD2. The CDR3 sequence is 14 residues long. Germline CDR1 is MNHNS and CDR2 is SASEGT. V shed 4 bases and J 6 bases; nucleotides not matched to a gene: 3.

The chain couples TRBV7-9 to TRBJ1-1; D might be TRBD1 (5 bases). The V gene lost 1 base and the J gene lost 10 bases, with 13 bases spanning the gap. The CDR3 spans 13 residues. The germline V gene encodes CDR1 SEHNR and CDR2 FQNEAQ (reference sequence). CDR3 sequence: CASSLGQTGRAFF. The CDR3 region has the DNA TGTGCCAGCAGCTTAGGACAGACCGGTAGAGCTTTCTTT.

The chain combines TRBV3-1 with TRBJ1-1, with D hard to call. V was cut by 0 bases and J by 1 base, with 6 bases left in between. The CDR3 runs to 14 residues. Germline lookup yields CDR1 LGHDT and CDR2 YNNKEL (reference sequence). DNA of the CDR3: TGTGCCAGCAGCCAAGATATGAGGAACACTGAAGCTTTCTTT. Its protein product is CASSQDMRNTEAFF.

This clonotype appeared once. This chain connects TRBV6-5 to TRBJ2-7, with D perhaps TRBD2 (5 bases). The V gene lost 0 bases and the J gene lost 3 bases, with 12 bases spanning the gap. This CDR3 has 15 residues. Germline V gene sequence: CDR1 MNHEY, CDR2 SVGAGI. In nucleotides, the CDR3 is TGTGCCAGCAGTTACTCGGAGGACCAAAACTACGAGCAGTACTTC. It translates to CASSYSEDQNYEQYF.

Ten or more counts support this clonotype. The rearrangement uses TRBV5-6 and TRBJ2-5; D uncertain. This CDR3 has 11 amino acids. V lost 2 bases and J 2 bases, leaving 1 base between the germline ends. CDR1 is SGHDT, CDR2 YYEEEE, per germline. In DNA form, the CDR3 reads TGTGCCAGCAGCTTTCAAGAGACCCAGTACTTC. It translates to CASSFQETQYF.

The chain employs TRBV30 and TRBJ2-7; TRBD1 aligns across 7 bases. This CDR3 has 18 residues. After removal of 3 bases from V and 6 bases from J, the junction contained 23 bases not matched to a gene. Germline CDR1 is GTSNPN and CDR2 is SVGIG (reference sequence). DNA of the CDR3: TGTGCCTGGAGGAACCCTGGCGGGCTGACAGGGCGTCCGCCCGAGCAGTACTTC. Translated: CAWRNPGGLTGRPPEQYF.